This T cell receptor beta chain was identified during a study of blood T cell repertoires in COVID-19. CDR1 is SGHRS and CDR2 is YFSETQ in the germline V gene. The CDR3 is 15 amino acids. Trimming shortened V by 1 base and J by 0 bases, and 10 bases separated the two germline ends. The table came from immunoSEQ multiplex PCR; TCRdb's copy has only in-frame clones and leaves some out. The sample has 150,000 to 200,000 clones, approximately 81% seen once. The specimen was peripheral blood. The chain uses TRBV5-1 and TRBJ1-1; weak D call: TRBD1 (6 bases). This clonotype was sampled from a woman in her 70s with COVID-19, enrolled during active disease. The CDR3 bases are TGCGCCAGCAGCTTGAATACAGGGCTGAACACTGAAGCTTTCTTT. As protein: CASSLNTGLNTEAFF.